What follows is one T cell receptor beta chain and its context. This clone was counted a few times. The specificity of this receptor is unknown. No base quality values were provided; no much bigger clone lies one nucleotide off. The library was produced with the immunoSEQ multiplex PCR assay. For the multiplex PCR, a mixture combining 60 forward primers for TCR Vbeta segments and 13 reverse primers for TCR Jbeta segments was used. The CDR3 region of rearranged TCR beta genes was amplified from genomic DNA by a multiplex PCR assay. Amplified TCR beta libraries were sequenced as 87-base-pair reads on the Illumina HiSeq System. Processing in the source paper ran as follows. In a later analysis, some 80 million unique TCR beta chains were counted across the roughly 610 repertoires, and roughly 11 million of these chains were shared by at least two donors. A nearest-neighbor algorithm error-corrected the raw reads and collapsed the reads into unique sequences, merging closely related sequences to remove PCR and sequencing errors. V, D and J gene segments were assigned by aligning CDR3 sequences to IMGT reference sequences. For a sequence to be retained, a match of at least six nucleotides was required to both a V gene segment and a J gene segment. A rearrangement counted as productive if the CDR3 had no stop codons and remained in frame with V and J, and every other rearrangement counted as non-productive. Following IMGT convention, CDR3 was defined as the stretch from the second conserved V-encoded cysteine up to the conserved J-encoded phenylalanine. The earlier analysis of 587 of the donors excluded sequences that lacked an unambiguous match to a single V gene segment. In an earlier analysis of several hundred of the donors, V segments were called functional above 56.7% productive rearrangements and were called segregating when the between-donor standard deviation exceeded 5%. To diagnose cytomegalovirus status from the catalog of TCR beta chain sequences, a statistical classification framework was built. In a later analysis, TCR nucleotide sequences were compared against IMGT/GENE-DB human TR gene sequences so that V and J genes could be assigned. In a later analysis, CDR3 sequences and most-parsimonious VDJ recombination scenarios were assigned using the TCRdist pipeline. In a later analysis, every TCR beta chain was defined by the combination of its CDR3 amino acid sequence and its V-gene family, and reads without a unique V-gene family were dropped. In a later analysis, 500 to 650 highly shared, low-generation-probability nucleotide sequences were removed to address suspected cross-contamination and a sequencing artifact. In a later analysis, a clonal expansion index was calculated for each public chain from normalized within-repertoire ranks of inferred template counts. Generation probabilities in a later analysis came from a VDJ recombination model fitted to out-of-frame rearrangements, and those results were checked against IGoR. A later analysis scored TCR-TCR, TCR-HLA and TCR-CMV co-occurrence with hypergeometric tests, applying a repertoire-size bias correction to TCR pairs. A later analysis estimated false discovery rates by permuting HLA or CMV assignments 20 times. In a later analysis, co-occurring TCRs were grouped using DBSCAN, with TCRdist sequence similarity added in when clustering inside HLA-allele-positive subsets. Repertoires with fewer than 30,000 or more than 120,000 public chains, plus five repertoires with anomalous nucleotide sharing, were excluded from co-occurrence clustering. In its TCRdb copy, this immuneACCESS table keeps in-frame sequences only and misses some clones. Where compared with another copy, unresolved V genes explain less than half of these, and the others have no known cause. V and J calls and clone size are given by that table; D and trimming were obtained from the DNA. The sample profile shows fewer than 250,000 clones; about 83% of them were found once. The ten largest clones add up to 1% to 1.5% of the sample.

The data derive from a study of cytomegalovirus exposure and HLA in healthy donors (dated by TCRdb to about 2017). Context from the whole study: In an earlier analysis of 550 to 750 of the donors, approximately 260 Gb of sequence data and approximately 100 million unique TCR beta sequences from about 179 million T cells were reported. Roughly 300 gigabases of sequencing data and approximately 85 million unique TCR sequences were included in an early release covering 550 to 800 HLA-typed donors. The genetic ancestry cluster associated with self-reported Caucasian donors included about four fifths of the 350 to 500 genotyped donors. The study was designed to test whether signatures of past pathogen exposure could be identified by cataloging public T cell receptors. Using immunosequencing, the study profiled T cell repertoires from fewer than 700 subjects and related those repertoires to cytomegalovirus serostatus. Along with the approximately 700-subject first cohort, a separate validation cohort of approximately 110 different subjects was used. High-throughput TCR immunosequencing, statistical association of individual TCRs with disease status, and machine learning were combined to predict cytomegalovirus infection status. A later analysis re-examined previously published TCR beta repertoires from several hundred donors and added high-resolution HLA genotyping to investigate patterns of TCR occurrence. The later analysis used no new phenotypic data to find candidate immune exposures, relying instead on TCR beta sequences and their occurrence across donors. An earlier analysis of some 500 of the donors used high-throughput TCR beta sequencing to judge whether each TCR beta V gene segment behaved as functional or pseudogenic. Donor age, sex, ethnicity and CMV serostatus were collected together with the repertoire data. Genome-wide SNP genotypes for about 65% of the roughly 700 donors were used in a later genetic analysis, which treated that subset as a discovery cohort. All discovery cohort repertoires had been generated on a single sequencing platform. HLA typing covered class I and class II loci at four-digit resolution. Typing coverage varied by locus: roughly 620-640 donors for A, B, C, DRB1 and DQB1; some 520 for DQA1; approximately 570 for DPA1; 450 to 480 for DPB1. Several DR-DQ haplotypes were treated as single units for association and clustering because of strong linkage in the cohort. On average, around 200,000 unique TCR beta nucleotide sequences were sequenced per donor among about 400 genotyped donors of the cohort, with about 17% of those sequences being non-productive.

What the work shows at the level of the full study, not this receptor alone: The classifier was reported to diagnose cytomegalovirus status with high specificity and sensitivity in both the original and validation cohorts. Strong co-occurrence of HLA alleles, especially DR and DQ, made assigning TCR associations to individual alleles difficult. The earlier analysis of almost 600 of the donors excluded around 17 rarely observed V segments, including chromosome 9 orphons, because counts were too low. Only TCR beta chains were sequenced in this cohort, and the absence of alpha or paired-chain data limited detectable features. A further reported finding was that TCR beta sequences accurately predicted the HLA-A and HLA-B alleles for most subjects in the first cohort. Most CMV-associated TCR beta chains appeared to be HLA-restricted in a later analysis, and the HLA associations seemed to be driven largely by CMV exposure. Correlated functional status among segregating V segments might be attributable to linkage disequilibrium, but an unknown experimental factor could not be ruled out. In a later analysis, several top co-occurrence clusters were reported to appear linked to parvovirus B19, influenza, CMV and Epstein-Barr virus. In a later analysis, HLA-associated TCR beta chains showed more clonal expansion and lower generation probabilities than non-associated chains that were equally common. Because HLA typing was missing for some donors at each locus, association tests included only the typed subset. Most TCR sequences were seen in very few donors, while some public TCRs were found in many individuals. In a later analysis, TCR association rates were found to vary across HLA loci, with the most associated TCRs seen for DRB1 alleles and the fewest for HLA-C alleles. CMV serostatus was the only immune exposure information available for the cohort. A later analysis associated some 17,000 TCR beta sequences with specific HLA alleles at a false discovery rate of 0.05. The sequencing pipeline was judged likely to have produced a cluster of highly shared sequence variants as a technical artifact. Compared with the approximately 670-donor mean, donors in an Asian-associated ancestry cluster had fewer N-insertions in productive TCRs, according to a later genetic analysis. In an earlier analysis of a few hundred of the donors, most TCR beta V segments were observed in productive rearrangements about 90% or about 30% of the time, broadly matching IMGT annotations. The 87-base-pair reads could not distinguish some IMGT-functional V segments, including TRBV6-2 and TRBV6-3, so those segments were excluded. Presence/absence analyses assumed roughly uniform sequencing depth across donors, an assumption that may not hold. The study gave a list of 150 to 200 TCR beta chains associated with cytomegalovirus. Three of the identified cytomegalovirus-associated TCR beta chains were confirmed in vitro to be specific for cytomegalovirus antigens. A later genetic analysis associated a missense DCLRE1C variant with V-gene and J-gene trimming of TCR beta chains, and an independent cohort replicated the association. According to the authors, the approach could potentially be generalized to other disease states and immunological phenotypes.

Trimming takes 2 bases off V and 0 bases off J; junction bases not matched to a gene: 7. The CDR3 holds 18 amino acids from the cysteine to the phenylalanine. This entry keeps only the CDR3 DNA: 54 bases, framed from base 1. Via the germline V gene, CDR1 is SNHLY and CDR2 FYNNEI. In total, roughly 670 healthy bone marrow donors made up the cohort. At the time of sampling, every cohort member was nominally healthy, though immune exposures that went unrecorded were likely present. Of the approximately 700 cohort members, some 270 had positive CMV serostatus and roughly 350 had negative CMV serostatus, and CMV serostatus was not recorded for the donor. A peripheral blood sample was collected from each donor, and TCR beta sequencing was performed on peripheral blood mononuclear cells. The Qiagen DNeasy Blood Extraction Kit was used to extract genomic DNA from the blood cell samples.

Sequenced material: PBMCs. The chain is assembled from TRBV2 and TRBJ2-5; 12 central nucleotides agree with TRBD2. The TCR sequence derives from a human donor in good health. The nucleotide sequence reads TGTGCCAGCAGTGAACTAGCGGGAGGGGGGGGGTACCAAGAGACCCAGTACTTC. Its amino acids are CASSELAGGGGYQETQYF.